The 20 T cell receptor beta chains below come from one sample, sequenced in a study of Tregs in tolerant kidney transplant recipients. Related graft donors supplied nonmyeloablative bone marrow transplants, and mixed chimerism was transient. The data were produced by immunoSEQ multiplex PCR, yet TCRdb's version contains in-frame clones alone and is incomplete. The sample includes tens of thousands of clones. Here the sequenced sample was CD4+ T cells from blood (PBMCs), taken 24 months after the transplant. These receptors were collected from a human patient who received a combined kidney and bone marrow transplant. Some T cells may trace back to the graft donor.

Turning to this clone: The DNA ends 3 residues before the CDR3 does, and the rest of the CDR3 is filled in from the germline J gene. The J gene is TRBJ2-7, the V gene TRBV5-1, with 8 bases that match TRBD1. The ends lost 1 base at V and 3 bases at J; junction bases unmatched: 9. Germline V gene sequence: CDR1 SGHRS, CDR2 YFSETQ. CDR3 length equals 16 residues. The sequenced CDR3 bases are TGCGCCAGCAGCTTGAAAAACGCAGGGGGCAACTACGAG. Protein: CASSLKNAGGNYE. The CDR3 as a whole reads CASSLKNAGGNYEQYF. The variable domain in full, completed from reference TRBV5-1 and TRBJ2-7, reads KAGVTQTPRYLIKTRGQQVTLSCSPISGHRSVSWYQQTPGQGLQFLFEYFSETQRNKGNFPGRFSGRQFSNSRSEMNVSTLELGDSALYLCASSLKNAGGNYEQYFGPGTRLTVT.

Note on this clone: With the read ending 3 residues before the CDR3 end, the germline J gene is used to fill in that end. The chain carries TRBV30 and TRBJ2-2; TRBD1 might be the D (5 bases). From germline, CDR1 is GTSNPN and CDR2 SVGIG (reference sequence). Trimming left V 4 bases short and J 6 bases short, with 12 bases between. This CDR3 has 13 amino acids. CDR3 sequence reads: CAWTFRVAGELFF. Partial CDR3 DNA: TGTGCCTGGACCTTCAGGGTAGCCGGGGAG.

Of note for this clone: The read finishes 3 residues shy of the CDR3 end, and the germline J gene is used to complete it. This chain uses TRBV19 with TRBJ1-1, with a weak D call TRBD1 (6 bases). The CDR3 runs 13 residues. Trimming left V 5 bases short and J 1 base short, with 8 bases between. CDR1 is LNHDA, CDR2 SQIVND, per germline (reference sequence). The DNA read from the CDR3 is TGTGCCAGTAGTGAACAGGGGAACACTGAA. It specifies CASSEQGNTE. The whole CDR3 sequence is CASSEQGNTEAFF.

Comment on this clone: With the read ending 3 residues before the CDR3 end, the germline J gene is used to fill in that end. The genes are TRBV29-1 and TRBJ2-7; no firm D call. The ends were cut back, 4 bases at V and 2 bases at J, with 6 bases in the middle. The V gene's germline CDR1 is SQVTM and CDR2 ANQGSEA. The CDR3 has 11 residues. The chain's CDR3 is CSVAKTYEQYF. The part of the CDR3 DNA that was read is TGCAGCGTTGCTAAAACCTACGAG.

In regard to this clone: The CDR3 end lies 3 residues beyond the end of the read and is filled in from the germline J gene. The chain carries TRBV30 and TRBJ1-1, with D perhaps TRBD1 (5 bases). The CDR3 sequence is 13 residues long. CDR1 is GTSNPN, CDR2 SVGIG, per germline (reference sequence). V shed 4 bases and J shed 4 bases, with 13 bases lying between them. The CDR3 spells CAWIKGWGTEAFF. The CDR3 DNA, read in part, is TGTGCCTGGATAAAGGGGTGGGGCACTGAA.

About this clone: The read terminates 3 residues ahead of where the CDR3 ends, so the germline J gene completes it. V usage is TRBV18 and J usage is TRBJ1-2; D is possibly TRBD1 (6 bases). This CDR3 has 13 residues. Germline V gives CDR1 KGHSH, CDR2 LQKENI. The chain's CDR3 is CASSRTVRRGYTF. CDR3 DNA (partial): TGTGCCAGCTCAAGGACAGTCCGCCGGGGC. The full variable domain, its missing parts supplied by reference TRBV18 and TRBJ1-2, is NAGVMQNPRHLVRRRGQEARLRCSPMKGHSHVYWYRQLPEEGLKFMVYLQKENIIDESGMPKERFSAEFPKEGPSILRIQQVVRGDSAAYFCASSRTVRRGYTFGSGTRLTVV.

Comments on this clone: Coverage ceases 3 residues before the CDR3 finishes, and the germline J gene fills in the end. This chain links TRBV20-1 with TRBJ1-1; D gene unclear. The CDR3 has 13 amino acids. The V and J ends lost 3 bases and 1 base respectively, with 9 bases between them. Germline assignment: CDR1 DFQATT and CDR2 SNEGSKA (reference sequence). The CDR3 reads CSARLRANTEAFF. CDR3 bases read: TGCAGTGCTAGGCTGAGGGCGAACACTGAA.

Worth noting for this clone: The read halts 3 residues ahead of the CDR3 end, with the missing end drawn from the germline J gene. The chain links TRBV12-3 or TRBV12-4 to TRBJ2-4; TRBD1 is a possible D gene (5 bases). The CDR3 sequence is 13 residues long. Trimming left V 1 base short and J 8 bases short, with 9 bases between. The sequenced CDR3 bases are TGTGCCAGCAGTTTAGAGGGGCCTGACATT. It encodes CASSLEGPDI. The CDR3 in full is CASSLEGPDIQYF.

A word on this clone: From the germline J gene comes the end of the CDR3, since the read stops 3 residues before it. This rearrangement joins TRBV11-2 to TRBJ2-7, with 11 bases that match TRBD1. Germline CDR1 reads SGHAT; CDR2 reads FQNNGV. CDR3 length: 15 amino acids. V was pared by 1 base and J by 3 bases, with 2 bases of the junction left unmatched. CDR3 sequence: CASSLVGTGGYEQYF. CDR3 bases read: TGTGCCAGCAGCTTAGTCGGGACAGGGGGCTACGAG.

To note about this clone: The read terminates 3 residues before the CDR3 end, so the remaining end is supplied by the germline J gene. V usage is TRBV19 and J usage is TRBJ2-5, with D possibly matching TRBD2 (6 bases). From germline, CDR1 is LNHDA and CDR2 SQIVND (reference sequence). Trimming removed 7 bases at V and 6 bases at J, with 9 bases between. This CDR3 contains 11 residues. CDR3 bases read: TGTGCCAGTACAGGGAGGCAGACC. It is translated as CASTGRQT. The CDR3 reads in full as CASTGRQTQYF.

For this clone: The read stops 3 residues short of the end of the CDR3; the missing end is completed from the germline J gene. V gene TRBV7-8 combines with J gene TRBJ2-7; a possible D gene is TRBD2 (6 bases). Trimming stripped 1 base from V and 4 bases from J, with 14 bases between. Germline CDR1 and CDR2: SGHVS and FQNEAQ. The CDR3 has 15 residues. CDR3 bases read: TGTGCCAGCAGCTTAGGGACTAAGGGCGTTTACGAG. It translates to CASSLGTKGVYE. The entire CDR3 protein reads CASSLGTKGVYEQYF.

Worth noting for this clone: The observed sequence ends 3 residues before the CDR3 terminus, with the missing tail filled in from the germline J gene. The chain uses TRBV30 and TRBJ2-2; 8 nucleotides line up with TRBD2. J lost 3 bases, V lost 4 bases, and 7 bases had no gene match. The germline gives CDR1 GTSNPN, CDR2 SVGIG (reference sequence). The CDR3 has 15 amino acids. CDR3 bases read: TGTGCCTGGAAATGGGCGGGAGGTCACACCGGGGAG. Its translation: CAWKWAGGHTGE. From start to end, the CDR3 is CAWKWAGGHTGELFF.

Points on this clone: The read stops 3 residues short of the end of the CDR3; the missing end is completed from the germline J gene. V is TRBV19 and J is TRBJ2-5; no reliable D call. Germline assignment: CDR1 LNHDA and CDR2 SQIVND (reference sequence). The CDR3 covers 15 residues. The CDR3 DNA, read in part, is TGTGCCAGTAGTCGCCAAGGGCTGTTTTTTAACACC. It codes for CASSRQGLFFNT. The CDR3 reads in full as CASSRQGLFFNTQYF.

Details on this clone: The read terminates 3 residues ahead of where the CDR3 ends, so the germline J gene completes it. The rearrangement uses TRBV20-1 and TRBJ1-2, with TRBD1 identical over 10 bases. The CDR3 runs 15 residues. J gave up 6 bases and V 3 bases, and 10 bases lay outside the gene matches. Germline CDR1 and CDR2: DFQATT and SNEGSKA (reference sequence). This CDR3 is CSASISGTGDDGYTF. The DNA read from the CDR3 is TGCAGTGCTAGTATATCCGGGACAGGGGACGATGGC.

The DNA read from the CDR3 is TGTGCCAGCAGTGAACAGGGAGGAGATGAAAAA. This sequence encodes CASSEQGGDEK. The full CDR3 protein is CASSEQGGDEKLFF. The chain employs TRBV2 and TRBJ1-4; maybe TRBD1 (5 bases). The CDR3 end is not reached by the read, which stops 3 residues before it; the germline J gene fills it in. The V end lost 2 bases, the J end lost 6 bases, and 10 bases lay between the germline ends. The CDR3 is 14 amino acids. CDR1 is SNHLY, CDR2 FYNNEI, per germline.

As concerns this clone: The DNA ends 3 residues before the CDR3 does, and the rest of the CDR3 is filled in from the germline J gene. This rearrangement joins TRBV10-3 to TRBJ2-1, with 13 bases matching TRBD2. Germline trimming cut 3 bases from V and 5 bases from J; bases unmatched to any gene: 7. CDR3 length: 17 amino acids. Germline V gene lookup returns CDR1 ENHRY and CDR2 SYGVKD. CDR3 bases read: TGTGCCATCAGTGACGTTACAGGACTAGCGGGGGACAATGAG. Its protein is CAISDVTGLAGDNE. The full-length CDR3 reads as CAISDVTGLAGDNEQFF.

A note on this clone: With the read ending 3 residues before the CDR3 end, the germline J gene is used to fill in that end. V is TRBV12-3 or TRBV12-4 and J is TRBJ2-7; TRBD1 agrees at 7 bases. The length of the CDR3 is 15 residues. With V trimmed by 3 bases and J by 1 base, 6 bases remained unmatched. CDR3 sequence reads: CASSFQGVGSYEQYF. The DNA read from the CDR3 is TGTGCCAGCAGTTTCCAGGGGGTCGGGTCCTACGAG.

As regards this clone: The read finishes 3 residues shy of the CDR3 end, and the germline J gene is used to complete it. This chain joins TRBV20-1 and TRBJ2-2; 9 nucleotides match TRBD2. The germline CDR1 and CDR2 sequences are DFQATT and SNEGSKA (reference sequence). This CDR3 contains 16 residues. V lost 2 bases and J lost 5; bases outside the gene matches: 9. CDR3 region: CSARRWAGGPTGELFF. The CDR3 DNA, read in part, is TGCAGTGCTAGAAGGTGGGCGGGAGGGCCAACCGGGGAG.

About this clone: The sequenced fragment ends 3 residues before the CDR3 boundary, so the rest is inferred from the germline J gene. The chain links TRBV20-1 to TRBJ2-4, with 10 nucleotides matching TRBD1. Germline V gene data show CDR1 as DFQATT and CDR2 as SNEGSKA (reference sequence). After removal of 5 bases from V and 1 base from J, the junction contained 14 bases not matched to a gene. The length of the CDR3 is 18 residues. The sequenced CDR3 bases are TGCAGTGCTCTTGGACAGGGGGACCCTCTCTACGCCAAAAACATT. Its protein product is CSALGQGDPLYAKNI. The complete CDR3 protein is CSALGQGDPLYAKNIQYF.

A word on this clone: The observed sequence ends 3 residues before the CDR3 terminus, with the missing tail filled in from the germline J gene. The chain employs TRBV7-9 and TRBJ2-3; 8 positions agree with TRBD1. V trimming: 6 bases; J trimming: 5 bases; junction bases outside the gene matches: 4. Germline CDR1 is SEHNR and CDR2 is FQNEAQ (reference sequence). The CDR3 is 13 residues long. CDR3 bases read: TGTGCCAGCAGTCAGGGGGCTGTAGATACG. It is translated as CASSQGAVDT. The whole CDR3 sequence is CASSQGAVDTQYF.